This T cell receptor (beta chain) is from a study of cytomegalovirus exposure and HLA in healthy donors. General study results and limits: With high specificity and sensitivity, the classifier reportedly diagnosed cytomegalovirus status.

Germline assignment: CDR1 WSHSY and CDR2 SAAADI. The CDR3 runs 17 residues. Deletions cut 10 bases from V and 0 bases from J, with 19 bases between. Libraries were prepared by immunoSEQ multiplex PCR; TCRdb keeps only in-frame clonotypes and omits some of them. The sample carries 250,000 to 300,000 clones, about 86% recorded once. Concerning this clone: Its cognate antigen is unknown.

The clonotype was recovered from a woman between 18 and 29 years old in good health and CMV-seronegative. The V gene is TRBV10-2, the J gene TRBJ2-6, with a possible D match to TRBD2 (5 bases). Material: PBMCs. This CDR3 reads CAISSESGISGANVLTF. Here the CDR3 DNA reads TGCGCCATCTCCTCGGAATCGGGAATCTCTGGGGCCAACGTCCTGACTTTC.